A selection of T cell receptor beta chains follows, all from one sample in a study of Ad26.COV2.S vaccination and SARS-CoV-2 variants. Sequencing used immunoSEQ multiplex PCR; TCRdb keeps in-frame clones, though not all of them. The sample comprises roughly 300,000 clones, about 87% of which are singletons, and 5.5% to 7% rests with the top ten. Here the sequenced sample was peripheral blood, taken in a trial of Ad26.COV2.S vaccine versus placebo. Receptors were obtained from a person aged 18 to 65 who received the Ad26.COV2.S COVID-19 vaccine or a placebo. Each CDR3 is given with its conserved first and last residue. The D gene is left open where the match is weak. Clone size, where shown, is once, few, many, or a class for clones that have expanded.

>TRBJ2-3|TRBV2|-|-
TGTGCCAGCAGTGGTGACTTCACAGATACGCAGTATTTT
CASSGDFTDTQYF
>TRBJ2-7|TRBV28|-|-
TGTGCCAGCAGTTACCCCTGGAGAGGCTCCTACGAGCAGTACTTC
CASSYPWRGSYEQYF
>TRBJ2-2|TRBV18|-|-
TGTGCCAGCTCACCACCTTCCACCGGGGAGCTGTTTTTT
CASSPPSTGELFF
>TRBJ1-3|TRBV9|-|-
TGTGCCAGCAGCGTAGGCACGACTGGAAACACCATATATTTT
CASSVGTTGNTIYF
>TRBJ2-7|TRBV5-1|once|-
TGCGCCAGCAGCTTAGGGGACACTCTCTCCTACGAGCAGTACTTC
CASSLGDTLSYEQYF
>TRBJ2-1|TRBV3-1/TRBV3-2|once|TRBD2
TGTGCCAGCAGCCAACAATCCGGGACTAGCGGGAGAGAAGAGCAGTTCTTC
CASSQQSGTSGREEQFF
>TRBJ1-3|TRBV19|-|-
TGTGCCAGTAGACTTACCGACATAACCGGAAACACCATATATTTT
CASRLTDITGNTIYF
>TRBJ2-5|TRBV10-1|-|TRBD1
TGCGCCAGCAATACAGGGGACCAAGAGACCCAGTACTTC
CASNTGDQETQYF
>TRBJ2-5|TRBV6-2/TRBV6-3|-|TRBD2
TGTGCCAGCAGCGACTCCGGACTAGCGGGAAGCAGGACCCAGTACTTC
CASSDSGLAGSRTQYF
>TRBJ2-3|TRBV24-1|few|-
TGTGCCACCAGTGACTCTACGTACCACACAGATACGCAGTATTTT
CATSDSTYHTDTQYF
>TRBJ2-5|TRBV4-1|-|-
TGCGCCAGCAGCCAAGCGGGCCTACTTAACACTGAGACCCAGTACTTC
CASSQAGLLNTETQYF
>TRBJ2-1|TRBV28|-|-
TGTGCCAGCAGTTTAAGAGGGGGGTTCTCCAATGAGCAGTTCTTC
CASSLRGGFSNEQFF
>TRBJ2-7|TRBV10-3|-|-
TGTGCCATCGGGGGGACATCCTACGAGCAGTACTTC
CAIGGTSYEQYF
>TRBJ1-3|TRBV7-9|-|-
TGTGCCAGCAGCTTAGATGGAAACACCATATATTTT
CASSLDGNTIYF
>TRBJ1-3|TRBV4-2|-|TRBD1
TGTGCCAGCAGCCAGGCGACAGGGTTTCTAGGAAACACCATATATTTT
CASSQATGFLGNTIYF
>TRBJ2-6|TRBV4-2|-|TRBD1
TGTGCCAGCAACCAAGGGACAGGCAACTCTGGGGCCAACGTCCTGACTTTC
CASNQGTGNSGANVLTF
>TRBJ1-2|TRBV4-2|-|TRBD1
TGTGCCAGCAGCCTCGGACAGGGGGTCGCTTATGGCTACACCTTC
CASSLGQGVAYGYTF
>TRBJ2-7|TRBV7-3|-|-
TGTGCCAGCAGCTTGCCTGGGACCTACGAGCAGTACTTC
CASSLPGTYEQYF
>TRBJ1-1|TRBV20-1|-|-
TGCAGTGCTAGGGCGAACACTGAAGCTTTCTTT
CSARANTEAFF
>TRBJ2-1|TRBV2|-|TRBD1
TGTGCCAGTGTCCCCGGGACAGGGGGCTGGGAGCAGTTCTTC
CASVPGTGGWEQFF
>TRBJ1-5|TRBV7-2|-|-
TGTGCCAGCAGCCCCCAGCGGGGCGGGCAGCCCCAGCATTTT
CASSPQRGGQPQHF
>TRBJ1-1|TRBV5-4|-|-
TGTGCCAGCAGCTTGGCTATCGGGGGGTTAGGTACCACTGAAGCTTTCTTT
CASSLAIGGLGTTEAFF
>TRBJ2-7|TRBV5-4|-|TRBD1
TGTGCCAGCAGCTTCGGGACAGGGAGACACGAGCAGTACTTC
CASSFGTGRHEQYF
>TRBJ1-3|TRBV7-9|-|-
TGTGCCAGCAGCTTGGGGTCTACCGGAAACACCATATATTTT
CASSLGSTGNTIYF
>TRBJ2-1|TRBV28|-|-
TGTGCCAGCAGTTCCCGGGGTGAGCAGTTCTTC
CASSSRGEQFF
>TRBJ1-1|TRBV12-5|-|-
TGTGCTAGTGGTTCTTGGTCGATCGGCACTGAAGCTTTCTTT
CASGSWSIGTEAFF
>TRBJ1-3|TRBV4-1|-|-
TGCGCCAGCAGCCAAGAATTGTACGGGCGCTCTGGAAACACCATATATTTT
CASSQELYGRSGNTIYF
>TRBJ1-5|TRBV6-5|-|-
TGTGCCAGCGGGGAAACAGGGAGAGGCAATCAGCCCCAGCATTTT
CASGETGRGNQPQHF
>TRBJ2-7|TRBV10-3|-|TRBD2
TGTGCCATCCGGGGGAGGGACTACGAGCAGTACTTC
CAIRGRDYEQYF
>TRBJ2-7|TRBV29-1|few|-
TGCAGCGTTGAAGCGAGTGGGCAGCTCCTGGGTGAGCAGTACTTC
CSVEASGQLLGEQYF
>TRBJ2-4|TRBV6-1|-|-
TGTGCCAGCAGTGAAAGTTGGGGGGCCAAAAACATTCAGTACTTC
CASSESWGAKNIQYF
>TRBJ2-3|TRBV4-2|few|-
TGTGCCAGCAGCCAACCCGGGCTAGCCTCCACAGATACGCAGTATTTT
CASSQPGLASTDTQYF
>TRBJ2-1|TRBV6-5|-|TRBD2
TGTGCCAGCAGTAGCGGGAATAGGGGCCTCAATGAGCAGTTCTTC
CASSSGNRGLNEQFF
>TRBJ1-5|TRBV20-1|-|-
TGCAGTGCTAGTCTTAATAGCAATCAGCCCCAGCATTTT
CSASLNSNQPQHF
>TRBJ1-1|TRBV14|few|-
TGTGCCAGCAGCCAAGATGACAGCTACACTGAAGCTTTCTTT
CASSQDDSYTEAFF
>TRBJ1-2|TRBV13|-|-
TGTGCCAGCAGCTTCGACAGTCTCTACACCTTC
CASSFDSLYTF
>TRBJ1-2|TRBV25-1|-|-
TGTGCCAGCAGTGCCGGTGCCAGCTATGGCTACACCTTC
CASSAGASYGYTF
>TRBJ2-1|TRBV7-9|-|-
TGTGCCAGCAGCTTAGATTTTACCTACAATGAGCAGTTCTTC
CASSLDFTYNEQFF
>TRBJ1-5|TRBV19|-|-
TGTGCCAGTAGTATCCTCGGCGGGCCCCAGCATTTT
CASSILGGPQHF
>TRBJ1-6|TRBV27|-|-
TGCGCCAGCAGGACTGGGGAAAATTCACCCCTCCACTTT
CASRTGENSPLHF
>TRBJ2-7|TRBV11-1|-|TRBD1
TGTGCCAGCAGCCTGGGACAGTCAGTCTACGAGCAGTACTTC
CASSLGQSVYEQYF
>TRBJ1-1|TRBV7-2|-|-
TGTGCCAGCAGCTTAGGGACCGTAATGAGCACTGAAGCTTTCTTT
CASSLGTVMSTEAFF
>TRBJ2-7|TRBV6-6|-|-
TGTGCCACAGGGGATCGGTCCGAGCAGTACTTC
CATGDRSEQYF
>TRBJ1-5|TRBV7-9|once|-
TGTGCCAGCAGCCTACAGGGAAATCAGCCCCAGCATTTT
CASSLQGNQPQHF
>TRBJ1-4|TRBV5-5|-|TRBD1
TGTGCCAGCAGCCTACGACAGGGTACTAATGAAAAACTGTTTTTT
CASSLRQGTNEKLFF
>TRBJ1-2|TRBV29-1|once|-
TGCAGCGTTGAACAAGGAATCGGGTCTCCTCGGGGCTACACCTTC
CSVEQGIGSPRGYTF
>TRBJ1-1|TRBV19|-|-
TGTGCCAGTAGTATTGGTGGGTGGACTGAAGCTTTCTTT
CASSIGGWTEAFF